The 19 T cell receptor beta chains below all came from one sample that was sequenced in a study of T cells in women clearing cervical HPV infection. Clones were read by immunoSEQ multiplex PCR, and TCRdb kept only the in-frame ones, dropping some. The sample totals over 25,000 clones. What was sequenced was blood buffy coat. The receptors were gathered from a woman between 18 and 75 years old with a cervical HPV16 infection that either progressed to CIN3+ or cleared (not recorded which).

As to this clone: The read gets to within 3 residues of the CDR3 end, and the germline J gene fills in the rest. The genes are TRBV20-1 and TRBJ2-2, with D tentatively TRBD2 (6 bases). V was trimmed by 5 bases and J by 1 base, leaving 8 bases between them. The CDR3 contains 13 residues. CDR1 and CDR2 from the germline V gene are DFQATT and SNEGSKA (reference sequence). The covered CDR3 bases are TGCAGTGCTGAGCGGGTGAACACCGGGGAG. Encoded protein: CSAERVNTGE. The whole CDR3 region reads CSAERVNTGELFF.

As for this clone: The sequence runs out 3 residues before the end of the CDR3; the remainder is reconstructed from the germline J gene. The chain combines TRBV28 with TRBJ2-7; 10 bases agree with TRBD2. There are 15 residues in the CDR3. Per germline, CDR1 MDHEN and CDR2 SYDVKM. The V gene end was trimmed by 6 bases and the J gene end by 3 bases; junction bases not matched to a gene: 8. CDR3: CASRTLPSGSYEQYF. CDR3 bases read: TGTGCCAGCAGGACCCTGCCTAGCGGGAGCTACGAG. The full variable domain, rest sourced from reference TRBV28 and TRBJ2-7, is DVKVTQSSRYLVKRTGEKVFLECVQDMDHENMFWYRQDPGLGLRLIYFSYDVKMKEKGDIPEGYSVSREKKERFSLILESASTNQTSMYLCASRTLPSGSYEQYFGPGTRLTVT.

On this clone: The CDR3 goes on 3 residues after the read ends, and that part is filled in from the germline J gene. The V call is TRBV13, the J call TRBJ1-4, with D possibly being TRBD1 (6 bases). The CDR3 loop spans 16 amino acids. V was shortened by 2 bases and J by 0 bases, with 10 bases between the two germline ends. The germline gives CDR1 PRHDT, CDR2 FYEKMQ (reference sequence). The part of the CDR3 DNA that was read is TGTGCCAGCAGCTTAAAGAGGACAGCAACTAATGAAAAA. Translation: CASSLKRTATNEK. The entire CDR3 is CASSLKRTATNEKLFF.

A note on this clone: The sequenced fragment ends 3 residues before the CDR3 boundary, so the rest is inferred from the germline J gene. V and J are TRBV6-4 and TRBJ2-1; 11 nucleotides agree with TRBD1. From germline, CDR1 is MRHNA and CDR2 SNTAGT. V lost 4 bases, J lost 4 bases, and 6 bases stayed unmatched. This CDR3 is built from 16 residues. CDR3 loop: CASSARTGGGYNEQFF. The CDR3 DNA, read in part, is TGTGCCAGCAGTGCCCGGACAGGGGGCGGGTACAATGAG.

For this clone: The read ends 3 residues shy of where the CDR3 ends; the end is completed using the germline J gene. V gene TRBV7-3 combines with J gene TRBJ1-2; 9 bases match TRBD1. The germline V gene has CDR1 SGHTA and CDR2 FQGTGA. The junction had 1 base not matched to a gene; V was cut back by 4 bases and J by 1 base. The CDR3 extends over 14 amino acids. CDR3 bases read: TGTGCCAGCAGCTGGACAGGGGATAACTATGGC. It yields the protein CASSWTGDNYG. The whole CDR3 sequence is CASSWTGDNYGYTF.

Concerning this clone: Its ends do not fully match the called genes, so a read error is possible. The read terminates 3 residues ahead of where the CDR3 ends, so the germline J gene completes it. This CDR3 is also generated by other DNA sequences in the sample. The chain uses TRBV2 and TRBJ1-2; possibly TRBD1 for D (5 bases). From germline, CDR1 is SNHLY and CDR2 FYNNEI. This CDR3 spans 15 amino acids. The DNA read from the CDR3 is TGTGCCAGCAGTGAATCATTCGACAGCATCTATGGA. It codes for CASSESFDSIYG. The full CDR3 protein is CASSESFDSIYGYTF.

As regards this clone: Read data end 3 residues before the CDR3 end; the end is taken from the germline J gene. The chain joins TRBV7-2 to TRBJ2-5; D is ambiguous. The CDR3 is 13 residues long. Deletions cut 5 bases from V and 4 bases from J, with 11 bases between. CDR1 is SGHTA, CDR2 FQGNSA, per germline. CDR3 DNA (partial): TGTGCCAGCAGCGCCCTTTTACTAGAGACC. Translation: CASSALLLET. The whole CDR3 is CASSALLLETQYF.

As to this clone: The CDR3 extends 3 residues past the end of the read, so its final part is completed from the germline J gene. The V and J genes are TRBV6-4 and TRBJ1-5, with D tentatively TRBD1 (5 bases). The CDR3 covers 13 residues. Germline lookup yields CDR1 MRHNA and CDR2 SNTAGT. Deletions cut 2 bases from V and 7 bases from J, with 9 bases between. The covered CDR3 bases are TGTGCCAGCAGTGACCCCAGGGTGCAGCCC. Protein sequence: CASSDPRVQP. The whole CDR3 is CASSDPRVQPQHF.

In the case of this clone: The read halts 3 residues ahead of the CDR3 end, with the missing end drawn from the germline J gene. This chain uses TRBV6-1 with TRBJ1-6; TRBD1 agrees at 7 bases. The CDR3 covers 13 residues. Germline lookup yields CDR1 MNHNS and CDR2 SASEGT. CDR3 amino acids: CASSEAQGTALHF. Incomplete CDR3 DNA: TGTGCCAGCAGTGAAGCACAGGGGACCGCC.

Comments on this clone: The read stops 3 residues short of the end of the CDR3; the missing end is completed from the germline J gene. The genes are TRBV20-1 and TRBJ2-1, with D possibly being TRBD1 (6 bases). Germline lookup yields CDR1 DFQATT and CDR2 SNEGSKA (reference sequence). CDR3 size: 14 residues. The V gene lost 4 bases and the J gene lost 9 bases, with 19 bases spanning the gap. The DNA read from the CDR3 is TGCAGTGCTAAACAAAGGCCAGGGGCGCGTGAG. Translation: CSAKQRPGARE. The full CDR3 sequence reads CSAKQRPGAREQFF.

In regard to this clone: The CDR3 end is not reached by the read, which stops 3 residues before it; the germline J gene fills it in. V gene TRBV7-3 combines with J gene TRBJ1-1; D uncertain. Trimming took 8 bases from V and 1 from J, leaving 11 bases between them. This CDR3 has 13 residues. Germline loops: CDR1 SGHTA, CDR2 FQGTGA. The CDR3 bases that were read are TGTGCCAGCTGTGCACAGAAGAACACTGAA. It yields the protein CASCAQKNTE. The full CDR3 sequence reads CASCAQKNTEAFF.

As concerns this clone: The read gets to within 3 residues of the CDR3 end, and the germline J gene fills in the rest. The V call is TRBV12-5, the J call TRBJ1-4; a weak D match, TRBD1 (6 bases). Trimming pared 2 bases from V and 3 bases from J, leaving 10 bases between. Per the germline V gene, CDR1 is LGHNT and CDR2 is FRNRAP. The CDR3 runs to 15 residues. The covered CDR3 bases are TGTGCTAGTGGTTTGCAAGGGGGTGCTAATGAAAAA. It encodes CASGLQGGANEK. The whole CDR3 reads CASGLQGGANEKLFF.

As regards this clone: The CDR3 end is not reached by the read, which stops 3 residues before it; the germline J gene fills it in. The V and J genes are TRBV2 and TRBJ1-1; D may be TRBD1 (6 bases). The CDR3 extends over 15 amino acids. Germline V lookup: CDR1 SNHLY, CDR2 FYNNEI. CDR3 bases read: TGTGCCAGCAGTGAACGAGAGGGGGGGCGTCGAAAA. This gives the protein CASSEREGGRRK. The complete CDR3 reads CASSEREGGRRKAFF.

This clone registers medium-sized by frequency. The read ends 3 residues before the CDR3 terminus; that terminus is restored from the germline J gene. This chain uses TRBV18 with TRBJ2-3, with a tentative D call TRBD2 (5 bases). Germline CDR1 is KGHSH and CDR2 is LQKENI. The CDR3 consists of 15 residues. V was cut by 2 bases and J by 0 bases, with 9 bases left in between. The part of the CDR3 DNA that was read is TGTGCCAGCTCACCAGGCCTAGCTAGCACAGATACG. Encoded protein: CASSPGLASTDT. From start to end, the CDR3 is CASSPGLASTDTQYF.

Concerning this clone itself: The CDR3 extends 3 residues past the end of the read, so its final part is completed from the germline J gene. This chain links TRBV30 with TRBJ2-1, with TRBD2 identical over 9 bases. Germline-derived CDR1 and CDR2 are GTSNPN and SVGIG (reference sequence). V lost 4 bases and J lost 8; bases outside the gene matches: 12. CDR3 length: 15 amino acids. This CDR3 is CAWTGGLALSDEQFF. CDR3 DNA (partial): TGTGCCTGGACGGGGGGACTAGCCCTTTCGGATGAG.

About this clone itself: An end of the junction does not agree with germline; a read error may underlie this. The read stops 3 residues short of the end of the CDR3; the missing end is completed from the germline J gene. The sample holds other DNA sequences that translate to the same CDR3. The chain carries TRBV19 and TRBJ1-3; no definite D call. CDR1 and CDR2 (germline): LNHDA, SQIVND (reference sequence). The CDR3 runs 15 residues. CDR3 residues: CASSPRLLSGNTIYF. The DNA read from the CDR3 is TGTGCCAGTAGTCCACGACTCCTCTCTGGAAACACG. The variable domain in full, with the rest retrieved from reference TRBV19 and TRBJ1-3, is DGGITQSPKYLFRKEGQNVTLSCEQNLNHDAMYWYRQDPGQGLRLIYYSQIVNDFQKGDIAEGYSVSREKKESFPLTVTSAQKNPTAFYLCASSPRLLSGNTIYFGEGSWLTVV.

The covered CDR3 bases are TGCAGTGCTGAGAAACTAGCGGGAGTTCCCTACAATGAG. It encodes CSAEKLAGVPYNE. The entire CDR3 protein reads CSAEKLAGVPYNEQFF. The rearrangement joins TRBV20-1 to TRBJ2-1; 11 bases agree with TRBD2. The CDR3 goes on 3 residues after the read ends, and that part is filled in from the germline J gene. J lost 2 bases, V lost 5 bases, and 8 bases had no gene match. The CDR3 runs 16 residues. From germline, CDR1 is DFQATT and CDR2 SNEGSKA (reference sequence).

On this clone: The read ends 3 residues early relative to the CDR3; the germline J gene fills the gap. V and J are TRBV29-1 and TRBJ2-3; 7 nucleotides agree with TRBD1. The CDR3 runs to 13 residues. CDR1 is SQVTM, CDR2 ANQGSEA, per germline. Incomplete CDR3 DNA: TGCAGCGGACGACAGGGCGGAAGGGAGACG. Encoded protein: CSGRQGGRET. The entire CDR3 protein reads CSGRQGGRETQYF.

Regarding this clone: The CDR3 end lies 3 residues beyond the end of the read and is filled in from the germline J gene. V and J are TRBV20-1 and TRBJ2-2, with D tentatively TRBD2 (5 bases). Trimming removed 1 base from V and 2 bases from J, with 17 bases in between. The CDR3 sequence is 17 residues long. Germline CDR1 is DFQATT and CDR2 is SNEGSKA (reference sequence). The covered CDR3 bases are TGCAGTGCTAGAGGACCCGGTTGGAGCGGTAACACCGGGGAG. Encoded protein: CSARGPGWSGNTGE. The CDR3 in its entirety is CSARGPGWSGNTGELFF.